These 2 T cell receptor beta chains were sequenced from one sample in a study of T cells after yellow fever vaccination. Each CDR3 protein gets one entry after TCRdb re-called the 5' RACE reads with MiXCR. The table has about 400,000 distinct CDR3 sequences, approximately 5.7% seen once; the top ten hold about 15%. Source: PBMCs, taken 5 days after the yellow fever booster vaccination. The receptors originated from a man aged 30-40 years who received the YFV17D yellow fever vaccine.

This clonotype was counted at least ten times. The J gene is TRBJ2-5, the V gene TRBV27; TRBD2 is a possible D gene (5 bases). V was clipped by 7 bases and J by 3 bases, with 9 bases between them. The CDR3 is 12 amino acids. Germline CDR1 reads MNHEY; CDR2 reads SMNVEV (reference sequence). The CDR3 loop reads CASTSGEETQYF. The CDR3 nucleotides read TGTGCCAGCACGAGCGGAGAAGAGACCCAGTACTTC.

This clonotype was detected a few times. V gene TRBV7-9 combines with J gene TRBJ2-5; 8 nucleotides match TRBD2. The CDR3 length is 17 residues. V was pared by 0 bases and J by 1 base, with 7 bases of the junction left unmatched. Germline V lookup: CDR1 SEHNR, CDR2 FQNEAQ (reference sequence). The CDR3 protein is CASSLATVAGIQETQYF. Written as DNA, the CDR3 is TGTGCCAGCAGCTTAGCTACGGTAGCGGGGATCCAAGAGACCCAGTACTTC.